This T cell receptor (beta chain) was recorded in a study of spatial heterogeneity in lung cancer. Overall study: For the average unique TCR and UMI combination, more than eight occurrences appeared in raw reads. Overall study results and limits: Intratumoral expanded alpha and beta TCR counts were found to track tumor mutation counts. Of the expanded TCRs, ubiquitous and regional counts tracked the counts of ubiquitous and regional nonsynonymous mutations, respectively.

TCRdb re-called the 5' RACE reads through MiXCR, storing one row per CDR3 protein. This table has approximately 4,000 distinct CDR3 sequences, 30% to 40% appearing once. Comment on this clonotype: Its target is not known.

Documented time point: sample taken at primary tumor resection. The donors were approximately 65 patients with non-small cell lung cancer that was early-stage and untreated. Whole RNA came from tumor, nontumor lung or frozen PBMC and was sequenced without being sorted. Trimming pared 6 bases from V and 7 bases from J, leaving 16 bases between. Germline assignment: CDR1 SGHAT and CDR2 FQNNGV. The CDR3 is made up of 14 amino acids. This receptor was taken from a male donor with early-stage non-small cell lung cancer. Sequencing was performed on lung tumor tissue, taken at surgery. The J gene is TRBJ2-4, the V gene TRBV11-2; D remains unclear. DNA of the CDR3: TGTGCCAGCAGTATATCAACAACTCCCAACATTCAGTACTTC. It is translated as CASSISTTPNIQYF.